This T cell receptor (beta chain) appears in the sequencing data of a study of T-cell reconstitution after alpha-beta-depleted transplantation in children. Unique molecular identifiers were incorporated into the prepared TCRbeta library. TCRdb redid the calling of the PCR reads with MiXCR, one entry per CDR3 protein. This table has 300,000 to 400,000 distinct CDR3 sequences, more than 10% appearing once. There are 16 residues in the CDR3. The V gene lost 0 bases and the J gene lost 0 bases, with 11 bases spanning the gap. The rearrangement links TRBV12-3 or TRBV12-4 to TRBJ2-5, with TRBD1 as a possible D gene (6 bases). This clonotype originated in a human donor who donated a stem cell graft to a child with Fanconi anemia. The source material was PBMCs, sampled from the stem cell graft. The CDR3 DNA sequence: TGTGCCAGCAGTTTAGCCGGGACACTGTACCAAGAGACCCAGTACTTC. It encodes CASSLAGTLYQETQYF.